The source of this TCR beta chain is a study of blood T cell repertoires in COVID-19. Study at large: COVID-19 samples from acute and convalescent phases originated in the United States, Italy and Spain. Sources were T cells, B-cell-depleted T cells, or PBMCs; the material itself was cDNA or gDNA.

Under the authors' procedure: How many nucleated cells were present was estimated from reference gene primer amplification. Profiled with immunoSEQ multiplex PCR; TCRdb holds only in-frame clones, not every one. V and J calls and clone size are those listed in that table; D and trimming were worked out from the DNA. The sample has tens of thousands of clones, 70% to 90% seen once. Trimming stripped 5 bases from V and 3 bases from J, with 11 bases between. This CDR3 is built from 13 residues. Looked up from germline, CDR1 is MNHEY and CDR2 is SVGEGT. There are a few counts of this clone. The sequence was collected from a woman of 80 years or more with active or convalescent COVID-19. V and J are TRBV6-2 or TRBV6-3 and TRBJ2-7; no definite D call. The sequenced material came from peripheral blood. For the CDR3, the DNA is TGTGCCAGCAGTGTCCGACTGGGCTACGAGCAGTACTTC. Its translation is CASSVRLGYEQYF.